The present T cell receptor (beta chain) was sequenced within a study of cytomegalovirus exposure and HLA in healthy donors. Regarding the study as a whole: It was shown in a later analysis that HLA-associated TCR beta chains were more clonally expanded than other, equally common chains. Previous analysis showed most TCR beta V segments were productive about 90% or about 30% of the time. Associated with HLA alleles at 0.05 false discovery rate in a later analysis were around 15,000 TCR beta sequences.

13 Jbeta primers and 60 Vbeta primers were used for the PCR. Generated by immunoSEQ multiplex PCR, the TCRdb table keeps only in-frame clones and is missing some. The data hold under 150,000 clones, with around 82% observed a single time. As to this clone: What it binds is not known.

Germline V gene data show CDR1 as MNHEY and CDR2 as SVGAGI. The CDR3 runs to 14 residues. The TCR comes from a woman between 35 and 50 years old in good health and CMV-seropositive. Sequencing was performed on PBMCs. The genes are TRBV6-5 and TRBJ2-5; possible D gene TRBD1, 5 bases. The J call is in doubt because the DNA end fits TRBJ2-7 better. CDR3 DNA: TGTGCCAGCAGTTACTCCAGGGTTGGGTACGAGCAGTACTTC. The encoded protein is CASSYSRVGYEQYF.